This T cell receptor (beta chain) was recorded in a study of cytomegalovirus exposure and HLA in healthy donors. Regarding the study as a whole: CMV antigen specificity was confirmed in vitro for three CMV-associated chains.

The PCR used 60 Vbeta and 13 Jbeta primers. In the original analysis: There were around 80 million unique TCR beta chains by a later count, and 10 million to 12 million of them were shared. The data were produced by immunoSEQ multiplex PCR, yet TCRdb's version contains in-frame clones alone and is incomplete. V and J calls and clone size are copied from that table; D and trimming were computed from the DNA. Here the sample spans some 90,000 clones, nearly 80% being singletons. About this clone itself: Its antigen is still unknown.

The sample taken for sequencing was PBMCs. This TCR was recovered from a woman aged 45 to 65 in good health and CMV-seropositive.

CDR3 coding DNA: TGTGCCAGTAGGCGACAGGGAGAAAATCAGCCCCAGCATTTT. It codes for CASRRQGENQPQHF. The rearrangement links TRBV19 to TRBJ1-5, with 7 bases fitting TRBD1. Germline loops: CDR1 LNHDA, CDR2 SQIVND (reference sequence). The J segment lost 4 bases and the V segment lost 6 bases, leaving 6 bases of the junction unmatched. The CDR3 covers 14 residues.